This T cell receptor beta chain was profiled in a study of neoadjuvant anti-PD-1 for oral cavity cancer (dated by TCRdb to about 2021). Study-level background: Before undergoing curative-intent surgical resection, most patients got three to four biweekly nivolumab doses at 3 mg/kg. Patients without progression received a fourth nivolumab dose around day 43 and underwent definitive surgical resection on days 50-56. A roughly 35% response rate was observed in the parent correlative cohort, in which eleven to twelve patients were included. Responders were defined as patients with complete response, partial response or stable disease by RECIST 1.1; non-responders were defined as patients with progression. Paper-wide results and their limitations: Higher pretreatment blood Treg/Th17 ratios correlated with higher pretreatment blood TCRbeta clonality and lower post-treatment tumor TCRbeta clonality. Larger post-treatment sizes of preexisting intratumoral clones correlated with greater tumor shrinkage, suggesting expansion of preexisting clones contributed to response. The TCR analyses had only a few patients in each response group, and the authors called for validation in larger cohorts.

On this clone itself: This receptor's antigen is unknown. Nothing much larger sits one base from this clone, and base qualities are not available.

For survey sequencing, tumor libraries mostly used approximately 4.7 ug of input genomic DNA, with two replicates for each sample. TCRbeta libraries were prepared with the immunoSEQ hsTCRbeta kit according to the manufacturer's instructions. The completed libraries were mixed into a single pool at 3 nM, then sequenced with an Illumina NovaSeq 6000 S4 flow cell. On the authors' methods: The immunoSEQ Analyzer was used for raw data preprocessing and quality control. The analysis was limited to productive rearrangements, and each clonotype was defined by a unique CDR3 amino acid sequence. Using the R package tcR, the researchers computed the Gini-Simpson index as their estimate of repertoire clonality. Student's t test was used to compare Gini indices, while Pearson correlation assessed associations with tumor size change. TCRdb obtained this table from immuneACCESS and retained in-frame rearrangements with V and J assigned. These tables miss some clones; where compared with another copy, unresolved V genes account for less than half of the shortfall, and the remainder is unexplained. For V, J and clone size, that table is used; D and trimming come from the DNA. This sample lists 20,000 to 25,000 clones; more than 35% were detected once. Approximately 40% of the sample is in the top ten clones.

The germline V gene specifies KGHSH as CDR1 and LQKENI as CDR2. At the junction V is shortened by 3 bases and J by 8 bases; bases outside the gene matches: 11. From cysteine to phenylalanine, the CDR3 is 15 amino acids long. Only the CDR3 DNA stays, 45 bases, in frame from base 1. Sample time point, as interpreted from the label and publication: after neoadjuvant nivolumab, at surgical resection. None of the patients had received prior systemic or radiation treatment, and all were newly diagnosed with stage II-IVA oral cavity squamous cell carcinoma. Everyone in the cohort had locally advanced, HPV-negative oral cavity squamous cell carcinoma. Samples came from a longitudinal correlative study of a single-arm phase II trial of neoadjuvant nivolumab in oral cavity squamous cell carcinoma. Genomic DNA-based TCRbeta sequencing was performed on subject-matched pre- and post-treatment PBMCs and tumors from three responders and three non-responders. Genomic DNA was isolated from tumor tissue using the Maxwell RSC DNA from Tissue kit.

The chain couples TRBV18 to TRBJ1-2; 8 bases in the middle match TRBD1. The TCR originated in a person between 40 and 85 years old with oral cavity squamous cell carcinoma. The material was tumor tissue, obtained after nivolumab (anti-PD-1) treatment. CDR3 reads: CASSPETGVGRGYTF. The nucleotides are TGTGCCAGCTCACCGGAGACAGGGGTGGGCCGAGGCTACACCTTC.